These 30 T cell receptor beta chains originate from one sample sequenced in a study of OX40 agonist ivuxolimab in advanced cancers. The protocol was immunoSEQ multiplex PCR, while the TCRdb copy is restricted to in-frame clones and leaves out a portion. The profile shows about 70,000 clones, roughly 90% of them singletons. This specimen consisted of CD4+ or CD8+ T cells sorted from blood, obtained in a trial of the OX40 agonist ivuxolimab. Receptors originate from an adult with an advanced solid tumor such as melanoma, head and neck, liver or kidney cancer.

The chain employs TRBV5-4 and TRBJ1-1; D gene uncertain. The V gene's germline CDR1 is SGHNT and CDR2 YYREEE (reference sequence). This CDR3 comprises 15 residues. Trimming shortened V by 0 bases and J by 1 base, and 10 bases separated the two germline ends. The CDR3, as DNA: TGTGCCAGCAGCTTGGGGTTGGGCAAGAACACTGAAGCTTTCTTT. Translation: CASSLGLGKNTEAFF.

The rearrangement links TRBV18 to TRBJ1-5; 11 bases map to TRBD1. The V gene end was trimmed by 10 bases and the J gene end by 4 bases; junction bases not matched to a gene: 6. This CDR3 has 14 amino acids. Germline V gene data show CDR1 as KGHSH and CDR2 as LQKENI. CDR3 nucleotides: TGTGCCACTACCGGGACAGGGGGTAATCAGCCCCAGCATTTT. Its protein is CATTGTGGNQPQHF.

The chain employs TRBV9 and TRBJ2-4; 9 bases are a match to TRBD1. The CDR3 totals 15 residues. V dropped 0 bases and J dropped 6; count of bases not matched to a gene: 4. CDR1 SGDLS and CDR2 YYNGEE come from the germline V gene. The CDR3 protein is CASSVDGTGSNIQYF. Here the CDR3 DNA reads TGTGCCAGCAGCGTAGACGGGACAGGGTCAAACATTCAGTACTTC.

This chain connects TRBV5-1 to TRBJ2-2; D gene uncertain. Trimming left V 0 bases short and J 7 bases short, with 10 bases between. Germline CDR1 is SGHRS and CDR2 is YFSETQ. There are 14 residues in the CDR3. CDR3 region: CASSLGLNGGELFF. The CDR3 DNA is TGCGCCAGCAGCTTGGGGCTAAACGGCGGGGAGCTGTTTTTT.

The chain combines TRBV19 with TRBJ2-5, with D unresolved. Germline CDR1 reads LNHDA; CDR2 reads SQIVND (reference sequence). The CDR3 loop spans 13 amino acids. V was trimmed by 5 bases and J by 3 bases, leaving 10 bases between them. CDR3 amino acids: CASSQIPEETQYF. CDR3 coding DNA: TGTGCCAGTAGTCAGATTCCAGAAGAGACCCAGTACTTC.

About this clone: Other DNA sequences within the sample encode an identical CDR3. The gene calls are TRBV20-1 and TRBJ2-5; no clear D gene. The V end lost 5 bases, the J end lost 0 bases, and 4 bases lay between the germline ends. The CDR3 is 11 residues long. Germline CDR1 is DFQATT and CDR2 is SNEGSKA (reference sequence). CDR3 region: CSAGHQETQYF. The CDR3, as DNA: TGCAGTGCTGGTCACCAAGAGACCCAGTACTTC.

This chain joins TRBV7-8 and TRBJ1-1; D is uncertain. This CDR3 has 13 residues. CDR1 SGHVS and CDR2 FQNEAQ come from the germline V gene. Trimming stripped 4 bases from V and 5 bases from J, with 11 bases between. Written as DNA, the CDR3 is TGTGCCAGCAGCTCCTTAGGGCATACTGAAGCTTTCTTT. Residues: CASSSLGHTEAFF.

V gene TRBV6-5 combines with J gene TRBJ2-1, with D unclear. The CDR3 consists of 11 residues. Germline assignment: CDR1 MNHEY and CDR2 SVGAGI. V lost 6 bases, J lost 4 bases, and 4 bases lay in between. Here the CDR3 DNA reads TGTGCCAGCAGGGTTTACAATGAGCAGTTCTTC. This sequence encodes CASRVYNEQFF.

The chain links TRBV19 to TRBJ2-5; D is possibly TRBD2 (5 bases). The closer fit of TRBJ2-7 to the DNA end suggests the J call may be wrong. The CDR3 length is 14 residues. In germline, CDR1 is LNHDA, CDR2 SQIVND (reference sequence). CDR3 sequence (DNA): TGTGCCAGTAGTCAAGGAGGCAGGCTCTACGAGCAGTACTTC. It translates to CASSQGGRLYEQYF.

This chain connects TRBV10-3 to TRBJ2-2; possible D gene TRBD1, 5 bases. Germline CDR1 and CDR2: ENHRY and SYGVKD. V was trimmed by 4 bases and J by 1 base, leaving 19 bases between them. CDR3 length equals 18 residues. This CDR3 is CAISAHYIRQRNTGELFF. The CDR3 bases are TGTGCCATCAGTGCCCACTACATCAGACAGAGGAACACCGGGGAGCTGTTTTTT.

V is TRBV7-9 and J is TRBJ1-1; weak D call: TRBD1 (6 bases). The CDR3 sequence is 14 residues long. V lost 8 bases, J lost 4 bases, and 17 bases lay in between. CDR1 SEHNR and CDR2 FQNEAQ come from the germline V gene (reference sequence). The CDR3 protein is CASRQGTVITEAFF. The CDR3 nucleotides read TGTGCCAGCCGTCAGGGGACGGTCATCACTGAAGCTTTCTTT. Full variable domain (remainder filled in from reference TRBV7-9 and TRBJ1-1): DTGVSQNPRHKITKRGQNVTFRCDPISEHNRLYWYRQTLGQGPEFLTYFQNEAQLEKSRLLSDRFSAERPKGSFSTLEIQRTEQGDSAMYLCASRQGTVITEAFFGQGTRLTVV.

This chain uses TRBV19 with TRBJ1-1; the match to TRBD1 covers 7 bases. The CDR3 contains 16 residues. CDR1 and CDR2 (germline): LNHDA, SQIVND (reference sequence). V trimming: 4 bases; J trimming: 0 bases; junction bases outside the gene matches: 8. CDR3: CASSTRGGAMNTEAFF. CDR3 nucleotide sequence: TGTGCCAGTAGTACTCGAGGGGGCGCTATGAACACTGAAGCTTTCTTT.

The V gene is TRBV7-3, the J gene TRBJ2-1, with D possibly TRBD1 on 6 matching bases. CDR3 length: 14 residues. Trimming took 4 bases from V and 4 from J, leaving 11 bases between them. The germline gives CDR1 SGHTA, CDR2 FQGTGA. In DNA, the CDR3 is TGTGCCAGCAGCTCCGAGGACAGTTACAATGAGCAGTTCTTC. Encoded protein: CASSSEDSYNEQFF.

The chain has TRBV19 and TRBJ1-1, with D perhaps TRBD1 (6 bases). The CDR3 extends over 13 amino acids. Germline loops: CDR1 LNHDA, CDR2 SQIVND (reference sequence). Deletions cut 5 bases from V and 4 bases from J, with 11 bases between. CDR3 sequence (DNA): TGTGCCAGTAGTCTACAGGGCTCCACTGAAGCTTTCTTT. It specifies CASSLQGSTEAFF.

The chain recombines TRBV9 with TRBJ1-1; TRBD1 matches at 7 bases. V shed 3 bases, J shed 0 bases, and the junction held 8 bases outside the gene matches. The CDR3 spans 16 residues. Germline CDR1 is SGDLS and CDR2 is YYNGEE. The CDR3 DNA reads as TGTGCCAGCAGCGGAAAAGGGGGCAGCTTGAACACTGAAGCTTTCTTT. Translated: CASSGKGGSLNTEAFF.

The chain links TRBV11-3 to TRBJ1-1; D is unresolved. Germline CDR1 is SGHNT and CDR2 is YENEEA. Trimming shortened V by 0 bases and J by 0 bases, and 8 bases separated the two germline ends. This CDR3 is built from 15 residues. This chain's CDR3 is CASSLDSQMNTEAFF. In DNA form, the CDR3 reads TGTGCCAGCAGCTTAGACTCCCAGATGAACACTGAAGCTTTCTTT.

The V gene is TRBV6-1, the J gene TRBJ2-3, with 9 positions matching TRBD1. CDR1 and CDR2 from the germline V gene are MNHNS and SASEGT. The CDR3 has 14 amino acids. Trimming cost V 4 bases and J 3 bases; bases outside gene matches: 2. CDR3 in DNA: TGTGCCAGCAGTGGGGACAGGGAGACAGATACGCAGTATTTT. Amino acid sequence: CASSGDRETDTQYF.

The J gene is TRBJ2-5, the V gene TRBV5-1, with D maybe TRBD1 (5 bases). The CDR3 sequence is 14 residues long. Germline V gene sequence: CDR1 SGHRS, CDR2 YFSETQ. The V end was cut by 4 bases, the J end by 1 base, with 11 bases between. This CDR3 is CASSLVGAQETQYF. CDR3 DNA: TGCGCCAGCAGCCTTGTTGGGGCCCAAGAGACCCAGTACTTC.

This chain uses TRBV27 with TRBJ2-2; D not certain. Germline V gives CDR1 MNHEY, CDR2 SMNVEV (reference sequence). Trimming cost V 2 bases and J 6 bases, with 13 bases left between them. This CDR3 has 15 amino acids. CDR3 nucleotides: TGTGCCAGCAGTTTAAGGTACACGATCTCCGGGGAGCTGTTTTTT. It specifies CASSLRYTISGELFF.

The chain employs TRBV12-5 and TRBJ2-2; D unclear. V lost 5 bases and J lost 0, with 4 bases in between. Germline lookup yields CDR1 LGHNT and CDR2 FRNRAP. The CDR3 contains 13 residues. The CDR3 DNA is TGTGCTAGTGGTCCAACGAACACCGGGGAGCTGTTTTTT. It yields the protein CASGPTNTGELFF.

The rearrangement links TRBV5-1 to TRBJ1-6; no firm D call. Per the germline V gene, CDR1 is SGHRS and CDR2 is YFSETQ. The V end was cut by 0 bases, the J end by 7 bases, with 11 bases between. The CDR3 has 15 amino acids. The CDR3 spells CASSLDGPPNSPLHF. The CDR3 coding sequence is TGCGCCAGCAGCTTGGACGGACCTCCCAATTCACCCCTCCACTTT.

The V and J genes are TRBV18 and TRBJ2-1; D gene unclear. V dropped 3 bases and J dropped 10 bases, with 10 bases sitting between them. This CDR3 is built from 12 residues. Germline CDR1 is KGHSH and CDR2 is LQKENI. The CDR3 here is CASSPSLGEQFF. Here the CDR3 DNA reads TGTGCCAGCTCACCTTCCTTAGGCGAGCAGTTCTTC.

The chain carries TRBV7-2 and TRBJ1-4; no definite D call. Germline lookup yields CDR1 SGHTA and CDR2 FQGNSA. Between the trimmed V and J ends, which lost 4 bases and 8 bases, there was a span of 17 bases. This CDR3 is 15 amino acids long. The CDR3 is CASSSNIGGGEKLFF. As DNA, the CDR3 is TGTGCCAGCAGCTCCAATATTGGAGGTGGGGAAAAACTGTTTTTT.

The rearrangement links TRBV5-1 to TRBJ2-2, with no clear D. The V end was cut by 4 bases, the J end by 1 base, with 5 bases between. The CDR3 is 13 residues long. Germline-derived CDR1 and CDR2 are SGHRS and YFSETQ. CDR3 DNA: TGCGCCAGCAGCATGGAGAACACCGGGGAGCTGTTTTTT. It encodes CASSMENTGELFF.

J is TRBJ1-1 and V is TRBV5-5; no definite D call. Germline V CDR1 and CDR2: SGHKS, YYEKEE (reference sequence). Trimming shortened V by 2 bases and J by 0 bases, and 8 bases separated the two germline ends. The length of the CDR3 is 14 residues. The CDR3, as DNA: TGTGCCAGCAGCTTAGGCAGACTGAACACTGAAGCTTTCTTT. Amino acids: CASSLGRLNTEAFF.

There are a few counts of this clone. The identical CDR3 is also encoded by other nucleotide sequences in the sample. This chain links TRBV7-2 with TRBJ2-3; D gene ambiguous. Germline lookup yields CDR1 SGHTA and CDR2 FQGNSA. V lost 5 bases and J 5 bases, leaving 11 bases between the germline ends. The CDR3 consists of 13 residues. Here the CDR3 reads CASSPLMGDTQYF. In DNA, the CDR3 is TGTGCCAGCAGCCCCCTGATGGGAGATACGCAGTATTTT.

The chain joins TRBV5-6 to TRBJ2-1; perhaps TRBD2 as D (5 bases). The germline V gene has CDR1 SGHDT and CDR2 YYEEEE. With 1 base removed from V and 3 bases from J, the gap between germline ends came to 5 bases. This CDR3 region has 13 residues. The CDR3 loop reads CASSLRGYNEQFF. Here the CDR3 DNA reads TGTGCCAGCAGCTTGCGGGGCTACAATGAGCAGTTCTTC.

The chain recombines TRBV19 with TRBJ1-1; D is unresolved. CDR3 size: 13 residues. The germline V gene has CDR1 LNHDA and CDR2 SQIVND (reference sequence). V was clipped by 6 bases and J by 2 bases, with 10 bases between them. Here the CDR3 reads CASRSGRNTEAFF. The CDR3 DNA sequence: TGTGCCAGTAGGTCTGGTCGCAACACTGAAGCTTTCTTT.

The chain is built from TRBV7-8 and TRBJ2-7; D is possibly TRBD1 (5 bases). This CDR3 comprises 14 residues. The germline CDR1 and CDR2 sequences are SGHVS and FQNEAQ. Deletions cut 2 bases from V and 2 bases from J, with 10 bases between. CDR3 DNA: TGTGCCAGCAGCTTAAGGGGCAGGGCCTACGAGCAGTACTTC. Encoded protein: CASSLRGRAYEQYF.

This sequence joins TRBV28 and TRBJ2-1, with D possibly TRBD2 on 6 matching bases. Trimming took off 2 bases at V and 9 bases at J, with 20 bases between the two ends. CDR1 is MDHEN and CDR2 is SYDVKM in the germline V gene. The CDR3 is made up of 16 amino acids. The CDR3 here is CASSLQTGLSGGEQFF. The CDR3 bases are TGTGCCAGCAGTTTACAGACGGGACTCTCCGGGGGTGAGCAGTTCTTC.